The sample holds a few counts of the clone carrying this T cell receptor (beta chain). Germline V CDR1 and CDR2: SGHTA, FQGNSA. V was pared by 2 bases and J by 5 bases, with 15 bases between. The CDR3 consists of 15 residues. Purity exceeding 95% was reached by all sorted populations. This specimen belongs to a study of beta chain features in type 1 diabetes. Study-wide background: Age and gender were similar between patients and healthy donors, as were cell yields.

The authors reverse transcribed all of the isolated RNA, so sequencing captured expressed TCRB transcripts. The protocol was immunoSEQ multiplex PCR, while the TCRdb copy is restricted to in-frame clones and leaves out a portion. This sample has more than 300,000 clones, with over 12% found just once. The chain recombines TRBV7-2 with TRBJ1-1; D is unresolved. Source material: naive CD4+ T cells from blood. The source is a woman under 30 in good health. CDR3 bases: TGTGCCAGCAGCTTACACGGGGTAGCGGGTACTGAAGCTTTCTTT. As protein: CASSLHGVAGTEAFF.